These T cell receptor beta chains were read from a single sample in a study of a mutant IDH1 vaccine in newly diagnosed glioma. Some clones are missing from TCRdb's copy, which holds only in-frame ones; the method was immunoSEQ multiplex PCR. The sample consists of 53,000 or so clones, roughly 78% of them appearing once. These TCRs are of unknown antigen specificity. The input for sequencing was PBMCs, taken from a glioma patient whose treatment included an IDH1 peptide vaccine. These receptors were obtained from a man aged 50 or older with glioma. Both conserved end residues are part of each CDR3. A D gene is named only where the DNA matches it firmly. Rows may omit the clone size; those that give it use once, few, many or a size class.

len: 17; v_gene: TRBV15; j_gene: TRBJ1-1; abundance: .; d_gene: .; CDR3nt: TGTGCCACCAGCAGAGTTGGGCAGGGCGAGTTGAACACTGAAGCTTTCTTT; CDR3aa: CATSRVGQGELNTEAFF
len: 14; v_gene: TRBV6-5; j_gene: TRBJ2-5; abundance: .; d_gene: TRBD2; CDR3nt: TGTGCCAGCAGCCCGGGACTAGCAAAAGAGACCCAGTACTTC; CDR3aa: CASSPGLAKETQYF
len: 14; v_gene: TRBV30; j_gene: TRBJ1-4; abundance: .; d_gene: .; CDR3nt: TGTGCCTGGAGTGGTCGGGGGGGGAATGAAAAACTGTTTTTT; CDR3aa: CAWSGRGGNEKLFF
len: 15; v_gene: TRBV27; j_gene: TRBJ2-2; abundance: .; d_gene: TRBD1; CDR3nt: TGTGCCAGCAGTTGGGGACAGACGAACACCGGGGAGCTGTTTTTT; CDR3aa: CASSWGQTNTGELFF
len: 16; v_gene: TRBV11-2; j_gene: TRBJ2-7; abundance: .; d_gene: TRBD2; CDR3nt: TGTGCCAGCACCCCCCGGAGAACTAGCTCCGGGAGGAAGCAGTACTTC; CDR3aa: CASTPRRTSSGRKQYF
len: 9; v_gene: TRBV7-2; j_gene: TRBJ2-3; abundance: .; d_gene: .; CDR3nt: TGTGCCAGCAGCTATACGCAGTATTTT; CDR3aa: CASSYTQYF
len: 15; v_gene: TRBV9; j_gene: TRBJ2-1; abundance: .; d_gene: .; CDR3nt: TGTGCCAGCAGCCTAAACCGGCAGTCAAACGGTGAGCAGTTCTTC; CDR3aa: CASSLNRQSNGEQFF
len: 11; v_gene: TRBV18; j_gene: TRBJ1-4; abundance: few; d_gene: .; CDR3nt: TGTGCCAGCTCACCGGAAGAAAAACTGTTTTTT; CDR3aa: CASSPEEKLFF
len: 11; v_gene: TRBV20-1; j_gene: TRBJ2-1; abundance: .; d_gene: .; CDR3nt: TGCAGTGCTAGCCCCTACAATGAGCAGTTCTTC; CDR3aa: CSASPYNEQFF
len: 13; v_gene: TRBV29-1; j_gene: TRBJ1-2; abundance: .; d_gene: .; CDR3nt: TGCAGCGTTTCAAAAGGGGATCAGCTAGGCTACACCTTC; CDR3aa: CSVSKGDQLGYTF
len: 12; v_gene: TRBV5-6; j_gene: TRBJ1-1; abundance: .; d_gene: .; CDR3nt: TGTGCCAGCAGCCTCCAGGGAACTGAAGCTTTCTTT; CDR3aa: CASSLQGTEAFF
len: 12; v_gene: TRBV29-1; j_gene: TRBJ2-1; abundance: .; d_gene: TRBD2; CDR3nt: TGCAGCGGGGGGGGAAACTACAATGAGCAGTTCTTC; CDR3aa: CSGGGNYNEQFF
len: 17; v_gene: TRBV7-9; j_gene: TRBJ2-3; abundance: .; d_gene: TRBD1; CDR3nt: TGTGCCAGCAGCTTCCCTCTTACAGGGGGCGCCTCAGATACGCAGTATTTT; CDR3aa: CASSFPLTGGASDTQYF
len: 17; v_gene: TRBV5-6; j_gene: TRBJ2-3; abundance: .; d_gene: .; CDR3nt: TGTGCCAGCAGCTTAGTGTCCCAGGTGGGGAACACAGATACGCAGTATTTT; CDR3aa: CASSLVSQVGNTDTQYF
len: 14; v_gene: TRBV6-1; j_gene: TRBJ1-1; abundance: .; d_gene: .; CDR3nt: TGTGCCAGCAGTGAAACGGAAAGGGGCGCTGAAGCTTTCTTT; CDR3aa: CASSETERGAEAFF
len: 15; v_gene: TRBV9; j_gene: TRBJ2-1; abundance: .; d_gene: .; CDR3nt: TGTGCCAGCAGCGTGGGGACTGTCTCCTACAATGAGCAGTTCTTC; CDR3aa: CASSVGTVSYNEQFF
len: 15; v_gene: TRBV5-6; j_gene: TRBJ1-1; abundance: .; d_gene: .; CDR3nt: TGTGCCAGCAGCGTCCGGGACCCCGGGGCCACTGAAGCTTTCTTT; CDR3aa: CASSVRDPGATEAFF